What follows are 26 T cell receptor beta chains derived from one specimen sequenced in a study of cytomegalovirus exposure and HLA in healthy donors. PCR was performed using 60 Vbeta and 13 Jbeta primers. The table came from immunoSEQ multiplex PCR; TCRdb's copy has only in-frame clones and leaves some out. Of about 150,000 clones listed, over 75% are singletons. Sequenced sample: PBMCs. These receptor sequences come from a man aged 50-59 years in good health and CMV-seropositive.

This chain joins TRBV19 and TRBJ2-7; possibly TRBD1 for D (6 bases). The germline gives CDR1 LNHDA, CDR2 SQIVND (reference sequence). The V gene lost 4 bases and the J gene lost 0 bases, with 16 bases spanning the gap. The CDR3 covers 16 residues. The CDR3 DNA reads as TGTGCCAGTAGTACCGGACCCCCCAGGGGCTCCTACGAGCAGTACTTC. Its translation is CASSTGPPRGSYEQYF.

The chain joins TRBV28 to TRBJ2-1, with D possibly matching TRBD2 (6 bases). Trimming took off 7 bases at V and 2 bases at J, with 15 bases between the two ends. This CDR3 is 15 amino acids long. Germline assignment: CDR1 MDHEN and CDR2 SYDVKM. CDR3 region: CASIGIAETYNEQFF. CDR3 nucleotide sequence: TGTGCCAGCATTGGAATAGCGGAGACCTACAATGAGCAGTTCTTC.

The chain employs TRBV18 and TRBJ2-7; the match to TRBD1 covers 9 bases. Trimming took 2 bases from V and 0 from J; bases not matched to a gene: 11. This CDR3 is 18 amino acids long. CDR1 and CDR2 from the germline V gene are KGHSH and LQKENI. The CDR3 DNA follows: TGTGCCAGCTCACCAGGATCCATGACAGGGGGGATCTCCTACGAGCAGTACTTC. Its protein product is CASSPGSMTGGISYEQYF. Full variable domain (remainder filled in from reference TRBV18 and TRBJ2-7): NAGVMQNPRHLVRRRGQEARLRCSPMKGHSHVYWYRQLPEEGLKFMVYLQKENIIDESGMPKERFSAEFPKEGPSILRIQQVVRGDSAAYFCASSPGSMTGGISYEQYFGPGTRLTVT.

The chain combines TRBV5-1 with TRBJ1-1; possibly TRBD1 for D (6 bases). Germline CDR1 SGHRS, CDR2 YFSETQ. V gave up 4 bases and J gave up 0 bases, with 13 bases separating them. This CDR3 has 15 residues. The CDR3 DNA sequence: TGCGCCAGCAGCCCCCGGGACAACATGAACACTGAAGCTTTCTTT. Protein: CASSPRDNMNTEAFF. Full variable domain (remainder filled in from reference TRBV5-1 and TRBJ1-1): KAGVTQTPRYLIKTRGQQVTLSCSPISGHRSVSWYQQTPGQGLQFLFEYFSETQRNKGNFPGRFSGRQFSNSRSEMNVSTLELGDSALYLCASSPRDNMNTEAFFGQGTRLTVV.

The chain has TRBV5-6 and TRBJ1-1; 8 bases line up with TRBD1. V dropped 4 bases and J dropped 7; count of bases not matched to a gene: 9. The germline gives CDR1 SGHDT, CDR2 YYEEEE. The CDR3 contains 14 residues. The DNA of the CDR3 is TGTGCCAGCAGCGTCTACAGGGGGGCGGGTGAAGCTTTCTTT. Its protein is CASSVYRGAGEAFF. Using reference TRBV5-6 and TRBJ1-1 for the parts outside the CDR3, the full variable domain is DAGVTQSPTHLIKTRGQQVTLRCSPKSGHDTVSWYQQALGQGPQFIFQYYEEEERQRGNFPDRFSGHQFPNYSSELNVNALLLGDSALYLCASSVYRGAGEAFFGQGTRLTVV.

The gene calls are TRBV2 and TRBJ1-4; D not certain. The CDR3 consists of 11 residues. Germline V CDR1 and CDR2: SNHLY, FYNNEI. Trimming cost V 6 bases and J 8 bases, with 7 bases left between them. CDR3 amino acids: CASSREEKLFF. Written as DNA, the CDR3 is TGTGCCAGCAGCCGGGAGGAAAAACTGTTTTTT.

This clone was counted only a few times. The chain joins TRBV7-3 to TRBJ1-3; maybe TRBD1 (5 bases). The CDR3 runs to 12 residues. V gave up 5 bases and J gave up 7 bases, with 9 bases separating them. The germline CDR1 and CDR2 sequences are SGHTA and FQGTGA. In DNA form, the CDR3 reads TGTGCCAGCAGCCTATCAGGGAACACCATATATTTT. Amino acids: CASSLSGNTIYF.

This sequence joins TRBV4-1 and TRBJ1-6; D ambiguous. With 1 base removed from V and 0 bases from J, the gap between germline ends came to 10 bases. This CDR3 has 17 amino acids. Germline-derived CDR1 and CDR2 are MGHRA and YSYEKL. The CDR3 region is CASSQGEARSYNSPLHF. In nucleotides, the CDR3 is TGCGCCAGCAGCCAAGGGGAGGCGCGCTCCTATAATTCACCCCTCCACTTT.

This chain links TRBV6-1 with TRBJ1-3, with D tentatively TRBD1 (6 bases). CDR1 MNHNS and CDR2 SASEGT come from the germline V gene. Trimming removed 6 bases from V and 7 bases from J, with 10 bases in between. There are 12 residues in the CDR3. CDR3 DNA sequence: TGTGCCAGCAGGGAGGGGGGGAACACCATATATTTT. It encodes CASREGGNTIYF.

This chain links TRBV28 with TRBJ2-2; 8 bases agree with TRBD2. The CDR3 is made up of 17 amino acids. V trimming: 3 bases; J trimming: 5 bases; junction bases outside the gene matches: 11. Germline V gene lookup returns CDR1 MDHEN and CDR2 SYDVKM. This chain's CDR3 is CASSLFYPSGGTGELFF. Written as DNA, the CDR3 is TGTGCCAGCAGTTTGTTCTACCCAAGCGGGGGAACCGGGGAGCTGTTTTTT. Full variable domain (remainder filled in from reference TRBV28 and TRBJ2-2): DVKVTQSSRYLVKRTGEKVFLECVQDMDHENMFWYRQDPGLGLRLIYFSYDVKMKEKGDIPEGYSVSREKKERFSLILESASTNQTSMYLCASSLFYPSGGTGELFFGEGSRLTVL.

This chain joins TRBV7-9 and TRBJ2-7, with D possibly TRBD2 on 5 matching bases. The CDR3 extends over 15 amino acids. CDR1 is SEHNR, CDR2 FQNEAQ, per germline (reference sequence). V lost 4 bases, J lost 3 bases, and 16 bases lay in between. The CDR3 DNA reads as TGTGCCAGCAGCTCATTTGGGCGGGCCCACTACGAGCAGTACTTC. It is translated as CASSSFGRAHYEQYF.

The chain has TRBV11-2 and TRBJ1-1, with D unresolved. The CDR3 spans 14 residues. CDR1 and CDR2 (germline): SGHAT, FQNNGV. V was pared by 2 bases and J by 4 bases, with 11 bases between. In DNA form, the CDR3 reads TGTGCCAGCAGCTTACGGGCGGGAGGCACTGAAGCTTTCTTT. This encodes CASSLRAGGTEAFF. The variable domain in full, with the rest retrieved from reference TRBV11-2 and TRBJ1-1, is EAGVAQSPRYKIIEKRQSVAFWCNPISGHATLYWYQQILGQGPKLLIQFQNNGVVDDSQLPKDRFSAERLKGVDSTLKIQPAKLEDSAVYLCASSLRAGGTEAFFGQGTRLTVV.

The chain employs TRBV9 and TRBJ1-6; D is unclear. The CDR3 contains 17 residues. Germline CDR1 reads SGDLS; CDR2 reads YYNGEE. V shed 1 base and J shed 0 bases, with 11 bases lying between them. The CDR3 nucleotides are TGTGCCAGCAGCGTAAGCGGAGCTAGCTCCTATAATTCACCCCTCCACTTT. This translates into CASSVSGASSYNSPLHF.

The chain employs TRBV30 and TRBJ1-2; D is perhaps TRBD1 (6 bases). Looked up from germline, CDR1 is GTSNPN and CDR2 is SVGIG (reference sequence). The V end was cut by 7 bases, the J end by 14 bases, with 17 bases between. CDR3 length: 10 amino acids. The CDR3 spells CASFQGIGTF. The DNA for the CDR3 is TGTGCCTCCTTTCAGGGGATTGGTACCTTC.

This clone was seen more than once but under ten times. CDR3 sequence reads: CAWTTGLNTEAFF. CDR3 sequence (DNA): TGTGCCTGGACGACGGGATTGAACACTGAAGCTTTCTTT. The chain is built from TRBV30 and TRBJ1-1, with D uncertain. V was trimmed by 4 bases and J by 0 bases, leaving 9 bases between them. Germline CDR1 and CDR2: GTSNPN and SVGIG (reference sequence). The CDR3 is 13 amino acids.

This clone was picked up a small number of times. The chain uses TRBV10-2 and TRBJ2-1, with 8 positions matching TRBD2. Germline V gene sequence: CDR1 WSHSY, CDR2 SAAADI. Trimming removed 8 bases from V and 3 bases from J; junction bases left unmatched: 6. CDR3 size: 14 residues. The CDR3 nucleotides are TGCGCCAGCCGGGAGGGGAGAAACTACAATGAGCAGTTCTTC. It yields the protein CASREGRNYNEQFF.

The chain joins TRBV6-5 to TRBJ1-6; 7 nucleotides line up with TRBD1. The length of the CDR3 is 15 residues. Germline V CDR1 and CDR2: MNHEY, SVGAGI. J lost 7 bases, V lost 4 bases, and 7 bases had no gene match. CDR3 in amino acids: CASSWGQTVNSPLHF. As DNA, the CDR3 is TGTGCCAGCAGTTGGGGACAGACCGTCAATTCACCCCTCCACTTT.

The chain recombines TRBV6-5 with TRBJ1-3; D might be TRBD1 (5 bases). The ends were cut back, 2 bases at V and 4 bases at J, with 6 bases in the middle. The CDR3 is 13 residues long. Germline V gene lookup returns CDR1 MNHEY and CDR2 SVGAGI. The CDR3 nucleotides are TGTGCCAGCAGTTACCGGACAGGAAACACCATATATTTT. This gives the protein CASSYRTGNTIYF.

This clone was picked up a small number of times. The rearrangement links TRBV4-2 to TRBJ2-2; TRBD2 matches at 7 bases. V lost 1 base, J lost 3 bases, and 11 bases stayed unmatched. This CDR3 region has 18 residues. CDR1 LGHNA and CDR2 YNFKEQ come from the germline V gene. The CDR3 is CASSQAWASGADTGELFF. CDR3 in DNA: TGTGCCAGCAGCCAAGCCTGGGCAAGCGGGGCCGACACCGGGGAGCTGTTTTTT.

The chain recombines TRBV11-2 with TRBJ2-7, with a weak D call TRBD1 (6 bases). CDR3 length: 12 amino acids. The V end lost 5 bases, the J end lost 4 bases, and 9 bases lay between the germline ends. CDR1 and CDR2 from the germline V gene are SGHAT and FQNNGV. CDR3 sequence (DNA): TGTGCCAGCAGCGAGCAGGGGTACGAGCAGTACTTC. Protein: CASSEQGYEQYF.

The chain has TRBV15 and TRBJ1-5, with D perhaps matching TRBD1 (5 bases). CDR3 size: 14 residues. Trimming cost V 1 base and J 7 bases, with 11 bases left between them. Germline V CDR1 and CDR2: LNHNV, YYDKDF (reference sequence). The CDR3 region has the DNA TGTGCCACCAGCAGAGGCAGGGTCCGGCAGCCCCAGCATTTT. Residues: CATSRGRVRQPQHF.

The V call is TRBV11-2, the J call TRBJ2-7; D perhaps matches TRBD2 (7 bases). The CDR3 runs to 15 residues. The V end was cut by 3 bases, the J end by 3 bases, with 15 bases between. Germline V gene lookup returns CDR1 SGHAT and CDR2 FQNNGV. CDR3 sequence (DNA): TGTGCCAGCAGCTTTGTGTCGGGGGGCCTCTACGAGCAGTACTTC. Amino acid sequence: CASSFVSGGLYEQYF.

The chain's CDR3 is CASSYSPGSEQYF. As DNA, the CDR3 is TGTGCCAGCAGCTACAGCCCGGGATCCGAGCAGTACTTC. This chain connects TRBV7-9 to TRBJ2-7; tentative D call: TRBD2 (5 bases). Germline V lookup: CDR1 SEHNR, CDR2 FQNEAQ (reference sequence). This CDR3 is built from 13 residues. The ends were cut back, 4 bases at V and 6 bases at J, with 13 bases in the middle. The variable domain in full, with the rest retrieved from reference TRBV7-9 and TRBJ2-7, is DTGVSQNPRHKITKRGQNVTFRCDPISEHNRLYWYRQTLGQGPEFLTYFQNEAQLEKSRLLSDRFSAERPKGSFSTLEIQRTEQGDSAMYLCASSYSPGSEQYFGPGTRLTVT.

The J gene is TRBJ2-7, the V gene TRBV18; unclear D gene. The V gene lost 6 bases and the J gene lost 5 bases, with 14 bases spanning the gap. Germline V gives CDR1 KGHSH, CDR2 LQKENI. There are 13 residues in the CDR3. CDR3 sequence reads: CASSTLESHEQYF. CDR3 in DNA: TGTGCCAGCTCCACCCTAGAGTCCCACGAGCAGTACTTC.

This clone was found a few times. The chain recombines TRBV4-3 with TRBJ1-5; a possible D gene is TRBD1 (6 bases). The germline gives CDR1 LGHNA, CDR2 YSLEER. Trimming stripped 4 bases from V and 5 bases from J, with 18 bases between. The length of the CDR3 is 16 residues. The CDR3 here is CASSLDLAGVDQPQHF. The CDR3 DNA is TGCGCCAGCAGCCTCGACCTGGCAGGGGTGGATCAGCCCCAGCATTTT.

This chain links TRBV6-1 with TRBJ2-6; a weak D match, TRBD1 (6 bases). CDR1 and CDR2 from the germline V gene are MNHNS and SASEGT. This CDR3 region has 14 residues. Trimming removed 8 bases at V and 1 base at J, with 9 bases between. The CDR3: CASATGSGANVLTF. The CDR3 region has the DNA TGTGCCAGCGCTACAGGGTCTGGGGCCAACGTCCTGACTTTC.